The entry that follows covers one TCR beta chain sequence. This sample is part of a study of blood T cell repertoires in COVID-19. Background on the study: Acute and convalescent COVID-19 specimens originated in the United States, Italy and Spain.

Authors' processing steps: Scientists estimated how many nucleated cells there were by amplifying reference gene primers. TCRdb's table, derived via immunoSEQ multiplex PCR, lists solely in-frame clones and lacks some. The V and J calls and clone size come from that table; D and trimming were worked out from the DNA. The repertoire holds 250,000 or so clones, with approximately 80% as singletons. Germline V lookup: CDR1 SGHRS, CDR2 YFSETQ. Trimming at V came to 2 bases and at J to 7 bases, leaving 8 bases not matched to a gene. The CDR3 contains 15 residues. The gene calls are TRBV5-1 and TRBJ2-7; 11 bases agree with TRBD2. Sequencing was performed on peripheral blood. This clonotype was obtained from a woman older than 75 with acute or convalescent COVID-19. CDR3 amino acids: CASSFGSGGASEQYF. The CDR3 coding sequence is TGCGCCAGCAGCTTCGGTAGCGGGGGGGCGAGTGAGCAGTACTTC.